The 5 T cell receptor beta chains listed next were all sequenced from one sample in a study of control samples from healthy donors and cancer patients. Repertoires were generated with immunoSEQ multiplex PCR, while TCRdb's copy carries only in-frame clones and drops some. The sample includes 100,000 or so clones, about 90% seen only once; the top ten take 18%. The source material was blood. Every receptor here comes from a woman in her 50s in good health.

The J gene is TRBJ1-2, the V gene TRBV30, with D unclear. Trimming cost V 2 bases and J 0 bases, with 16 bases left between them. The V gene's germline CDR1 is GTSNPN and CDR2 SVGIG (reference sequence). This CDR3 has 16 residues. In DNA form, the CDR3 reads TGTGCCTGGAGTACCCTCTTTAGTTCGACTAACTATGGCTACACCTTC. This gives the protein CAWSTLFSSTNYGYTF. Complete variable domain (other parts from reference TRBV30 and TRBJ1-2): SQTIHQWPATLVQPVGSPLSLECTVEGTSNPNLYWYRQAAGRGLQLLFYSVGIGQISSEVPQNLSASRPQDRQFILSSKKLLLSDSGFYLCAWSTLFSSTNYGYTFGSGTRLTVV.

The chain employs TRBV6-1 and TRBJ2-1; 7 bases match TRBD1. From germline, CDR1 is MNHNS and CDR2 SASEGT. V shed 2 bases, J shed 11 bases, and the junction held 12 bases outside the gene matches. This CDR3 is built from 15 residues. CDR3 nucleotides: TGTGCCAGCAGTGAAATCGACAGGGACGAGGCTAAGCAGTTCTTC. Its protein is CASSEIDRDEAKQFF.

This chain joins TRBV19 and TRBJ1-1; 7 bases align to TRBD1. Germline CDR1 and CDR2: LNHDA and SQIVND (reference sequence). The junction had 9 bases not matched to a gene; V was cut back by 7 bases and J by 4 bases. The CDR3 loop spans 14 amino acids. CDR3 in amino acids: CASNGGQRITEAFF. CDR3 DNA sequence: TGTGCCAGTAACGGGGGACAGAGGATCACTGAAGCTTTCTTT.

Concerning this clone: Other DNA sequences within the sample encode an identical CDR3. The rearrangement links TRBV30 to TRBJ2-3, with D maybe TRBD1 (5 bases). CDR1 GTSNPN and CDR2 SVGIG come from the germline V gene (reference sequence). There are 12 residues in the CDR3. Trimming removed 2 bases from V and 3 bases from J, with 6 bases in between. DNA for the CDR3: TGTGCCTGGAGTAGGGGAACAGATACGCAGTATTTT. Translation gives CAWSRGTDTQYF.

This chain connects TRBV2 to TRBJ2-5, with 10 bases that match TRBD2. The CDR3 totals 23 residues. The germline V gene encodes CDR1 SNHLY and CDR2 FYNNEI. Trimming cost V 1 base and J 5 bases; bases outside gene matches: 28. For the CDR3, the DNA is TGTGCCAGCAGTGAAGATGGGTCTCTAGAATTCAGACGCCTAGCGGGAGTAGGGGAGACCCAGTACTTC. It encodes CASSEDGSLEFRRLAGVGETQYF.